The 11 T cell receptor beta chains below come from one sample, sequenced in a study of T cell responses to AZD1222 COVID-19 vaccine. This table comes from immunoSEQ multiplex PCR, and its TCRdb copy is limited to in-frame clones, with some not included. The sample shows 100,000 to 120,000 clones, over 90% of them seen only once. Sequenced here: peripheral blood, sampled 28 days after the second AZD1222 dose. Every receptor here comes from an adult who received the AZD1222 COVID-19 vaccine.

This sequence joins TRBV27 and TRBJ1-1; D is unclear. The CDR3 has 13 amino acids. Per the germline V gene, CDR1 is MNHEY and CDR2 is SMNVEV (reference sequence). Deletions cut 4 bases from V and 6 bases from J, with 12 bases between. CDR3 DNA sequence: TGTGCCAGCAGTTCTCCGGGCGGCGCTGAAGCTTTCTTT. Its translation is CASSSPGGAEAFF.

This clone appeared a single time. The chain couples TRBV6-1 to TRBJ2-3, with 8 bases matching TRBD1. CDR3 length equals 20 residues. V lost 1 base to trimming and J lost 3 bases; unmatched junction nucleotides: 18. Germline loops: CDR1 MNHNS, CDR2 SASEGT. The CDR3 loop reads CASSEEAAGGGGWRTDTQYF. CDR3 DNA: TGTGCCAGCAGTGAAGAGGCGGCAGGGGGCGGAGGTTGGAGGACAGATACGCAGTATTTT.

The chain employs TRBV5-1 and TRBJ1-1, with D possibly TRBD1 on 6 matching bases. The germline V gene has CDR1 SGHRS and CDR2 YFSETQ. This CDR3 spans 18 amino acids. V was pared by 4 bases and J by 1 base, with 23 bases between. CDR3 residues: CASSVGGGSGTENTEAFF. CDR3 DNA: TGCGCCAGCAGCGTGGGGGGCGGTTCCGGGACGGAGAACACTGAAGCTTTCTTT.

The chain joins TRBV4-1 to TRBJ2-1; 7 bases match TRBD1. Germline V gene data show CDR1 as MGHRA and CDR2 as YSYEKL. CDR3 length: 18 residues. V shed 0 bases and J 4 bases; nucleotides not matched to a gene: 12. In DNA form, the CDR3 reads TGCGCCAGCAGCCAAGAGGACGACAGGGTGGGGTGGTACAATGAGCAGTTCTTC. This gives the protein CASSQEDDRVGWYNEQFF.

The chain couples TRBV7-9 to TRBJ1-1; D is unresolved. The CDR3 is made up of 12 amino acids. Trimming stripped 3 bases from V and 4 bases from J, with 6 bases between. Per germline, CDR1 SEHNR and CDR2 FQNEAQ (reference sequence). The CDR3 loop reads CASSFGVTEAFF. The CDR3 bases are TGTGCCAGCAGCTTCGGGGTCACTGAAGCTTTCTTT.

The J gene is TRBJ1-2, the V gene TRBV19, with 7 positions matching TRBD1. With 7 bases clipped from V and 4 bases from J, the junction kept 12 bases outside the gene matches. The CDR3 has 15 residues. Germline V gene sequence: CDR1 LNHDA, CDR2 SQIVND (reference sequence). As DNA, the CDR3 is TGTGCCAGTACCCCAGGGGGACAGACATTCTATGGCTACACCTTC. Its translation: CASTPGGQTFYGYTF.

The chain recombines TRBV28 with TRBJ2-7; a weak D match, TRBD1 (6 bases). V was trimmed by 7 bases and J by 7 bases, leaving 14 bases between them. Germline CDR1 MDHEN, CDR2 SYDVKM. The CDR3 spans 12 residues. The CDR3 coding sequence is TGTGCCAGCACTCCCTTCGGGACAGAGCAGTACTTC. It translates to CASTPFGTEQYF.

This chain joins TRBV19 and TRBJ2-7; TRBD1 might be the D (6 bases). V was pared by 7 bases and J by 7 bases, with 17 bases between. Germline loops: CDR1 LNHDA, CDR2 SQIVND (reference sequence). CDR3 size: 13 residues. CDR3 region: CASTGTYPSEQYF. CDR3 DNA sequence: TGTGCCAGTACTGGGACATACCCTAGTGAGCAGTACTTC.

The chain couples TRBV6-5 to TRBJ1-3; TRBD1 matches at 10 bases. V shed 6 bases, J shed 3 bases, and the junction held 5 bases outside the gene matches. The length of the CDR3 is 15 residues. Looked up from germline, CDR1 is MNHEY and CDR2 is SVGAGI. CDR3 nucleotide sequence: TGTGCCAGCAGAAGGACAGGGGGGAATGGAAACACCATATATTTT. Protein product: CASRRTGGNGNTIYF.

This clone was seen just once. This rearrangement joins TRBV15 to TRBJ2-5, with D tentatively TRBD2 (6 bases). Between the trimmed V and J ends, which lost 8 bases and 0 bases, there was a span of 10 bases. The CDR3 loop spans 13 amino acids. Germline V lookup: CDR1 LNHNV, CDR2 YYDKDF (reference sequence). Here the CDR3 reads CATAGGYQETQYF. In DNA form, the CDR3 reads TGTGCCACCGCTGGAGGGTACCAAGAGACCCAGTACTTC.

The rearrangement uses TRBV11-3 and TRBJ1-1; 9 nucleotides agree with TRBD1. CDR1 is SGHNT and CDR2 is YENEEA in the germline V gene. The CDR3 is 15 amino acids. The junction had 5 bases not matched to a gene; V was cut back by 5 bases and J by 1 base. CDR3 region: CASSERTGENTEAFF. The CDR3 DNA follows: TGTGCCAGCAGCGAGAGGACAGGGGAGAACACTGAAGCTTTCTTT.